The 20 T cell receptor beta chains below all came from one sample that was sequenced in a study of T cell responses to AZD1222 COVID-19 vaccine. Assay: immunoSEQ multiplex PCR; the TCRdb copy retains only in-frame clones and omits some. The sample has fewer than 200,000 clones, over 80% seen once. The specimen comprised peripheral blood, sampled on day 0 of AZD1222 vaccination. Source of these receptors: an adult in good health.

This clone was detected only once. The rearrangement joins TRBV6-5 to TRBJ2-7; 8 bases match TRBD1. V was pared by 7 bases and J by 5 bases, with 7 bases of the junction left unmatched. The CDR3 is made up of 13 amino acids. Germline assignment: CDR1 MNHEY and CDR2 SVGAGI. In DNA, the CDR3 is TGTGCCAGCACTGTGGCAGGGGGCAACGAGCAGTACTTC. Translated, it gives CASTVAGGNEQYF.

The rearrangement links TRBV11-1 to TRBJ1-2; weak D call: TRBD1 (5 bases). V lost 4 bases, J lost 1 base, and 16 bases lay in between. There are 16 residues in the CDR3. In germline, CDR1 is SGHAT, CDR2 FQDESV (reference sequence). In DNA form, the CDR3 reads TGTGCCAGCAGCTCGCGGGCCGACAGTCTTAACTATGGCTACACCTTC. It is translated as CASSSRADSLNYGYTF.

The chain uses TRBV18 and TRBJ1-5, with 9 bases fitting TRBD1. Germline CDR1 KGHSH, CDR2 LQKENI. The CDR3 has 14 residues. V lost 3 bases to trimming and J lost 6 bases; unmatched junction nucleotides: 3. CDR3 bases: TGTGCCAGCTCACCGGACAGGGGAATTCAGCCCCAGCATTTT. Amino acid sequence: CASSPDRGIQPQHF.

The CDR3 nucleotides are TGCGCCAGCAGCCCAAGAGAGCCCCGGACAGGCCACTACGAGCAGTACTTC. It specifies CASSPREPRTGHYEQYF. The V call is TRBV4-1, the J call TRBJ2-7; 7 bases align to TRBD1. Germline values: CDR1 MGHRA, CDR2 YSYEKL. This CDR3 region has 17 residues. J was trimmed by 3 bases and V by 4 bases; bases with no gene match: 15.

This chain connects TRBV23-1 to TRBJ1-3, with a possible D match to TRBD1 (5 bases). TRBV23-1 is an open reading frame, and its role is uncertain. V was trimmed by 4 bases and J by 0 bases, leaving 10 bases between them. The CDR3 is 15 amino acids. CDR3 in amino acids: CASSRTSYSGNTIYF. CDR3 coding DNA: TGCGCCAGCAGTCGGACAAGTTACTCTGGAAACACCATATATTTT.

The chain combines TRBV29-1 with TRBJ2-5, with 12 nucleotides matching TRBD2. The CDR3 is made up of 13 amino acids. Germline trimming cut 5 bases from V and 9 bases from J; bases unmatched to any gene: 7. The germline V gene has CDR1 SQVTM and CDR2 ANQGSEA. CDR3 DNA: TGCAGCGTTTTCCTAGCGGGAGGGAGGTCCCAGTACTTC. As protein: CSVFLAGGRSQYF. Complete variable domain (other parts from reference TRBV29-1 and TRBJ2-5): SAVISQKPSRDICQRGTSLTIQCQVDSQVTMMFWYRQQPGQSLTLIATANQGSEATYESGFVIDKFPISRPNLTFSTLTVSNMSPEDSSIYLCSVFLAGGRSQYFGPGTRLLVL.

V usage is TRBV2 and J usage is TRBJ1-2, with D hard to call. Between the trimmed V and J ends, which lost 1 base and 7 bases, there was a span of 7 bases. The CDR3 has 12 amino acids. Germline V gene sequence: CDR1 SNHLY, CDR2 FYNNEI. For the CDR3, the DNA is TGTGCCAGCAGTGAAGGGGTAGGTGGCTACACCTTC. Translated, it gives CASSEGVGGYTF.

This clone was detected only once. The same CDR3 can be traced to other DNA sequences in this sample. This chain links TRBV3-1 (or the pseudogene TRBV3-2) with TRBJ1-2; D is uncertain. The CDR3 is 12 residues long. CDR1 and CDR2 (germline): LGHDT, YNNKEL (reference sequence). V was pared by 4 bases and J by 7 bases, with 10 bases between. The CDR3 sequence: CASSLQSGGYTF. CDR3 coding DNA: TGTGCCAGCAGCCTCCAGTCGGGTGGCTACACCTTC.

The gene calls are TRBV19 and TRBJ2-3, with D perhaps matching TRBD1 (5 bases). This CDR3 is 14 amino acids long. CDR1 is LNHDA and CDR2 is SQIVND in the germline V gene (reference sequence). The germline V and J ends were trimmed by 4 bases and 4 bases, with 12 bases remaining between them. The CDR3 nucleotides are TGTGCCAGTAGTACGTCAGGGTCCCCAGATACGCAGTATTTT. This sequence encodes CASSTSGSPDTQYF.

In nucleotides, the CDR3 is TGTGCCATCAAGGGAATTAGCGCGAACACCGGGGAGCTGTTTTTT. Its translation: CAIKGISANTGELFF. The chain combines TRBV10-3 with TRBJ2-2; the D gene is possibly TRBD2 (5 bases). CDR3 length equals 15 residues. CDR1 is ENHRY and CDR2 is SYGVKD in the germline V gene. The V end was cut by 7 bases, the J end by 0 bases, with 12 bases between.

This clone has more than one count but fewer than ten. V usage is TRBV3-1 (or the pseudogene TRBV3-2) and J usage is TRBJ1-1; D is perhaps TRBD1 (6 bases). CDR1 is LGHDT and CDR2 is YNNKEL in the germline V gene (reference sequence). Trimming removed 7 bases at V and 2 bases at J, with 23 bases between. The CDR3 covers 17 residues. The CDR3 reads CASTGGGTNPDNTEAFF. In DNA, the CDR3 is TGTGCCAGCACCGGTGGCGGGACAAACCCTGACAACACTGAAGCTTTCTTT.

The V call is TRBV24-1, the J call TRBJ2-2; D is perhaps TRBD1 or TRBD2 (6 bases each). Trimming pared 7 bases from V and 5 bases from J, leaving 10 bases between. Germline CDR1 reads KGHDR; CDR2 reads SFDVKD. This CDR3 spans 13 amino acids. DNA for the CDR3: TGTGCCACCAGAAGGAGGGGGACCGGGGAGCTGTTTTTT. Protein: CATRRRGTGELFF.

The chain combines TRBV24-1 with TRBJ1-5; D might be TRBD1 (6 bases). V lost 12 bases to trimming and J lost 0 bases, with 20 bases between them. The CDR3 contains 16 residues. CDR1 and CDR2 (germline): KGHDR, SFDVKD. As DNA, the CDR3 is TGTGCCCTAACTCAGGGGCCTCATTATAGCAATCAGCCCCAGCATTTT. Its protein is CALTQGPHYSNQPQHF.

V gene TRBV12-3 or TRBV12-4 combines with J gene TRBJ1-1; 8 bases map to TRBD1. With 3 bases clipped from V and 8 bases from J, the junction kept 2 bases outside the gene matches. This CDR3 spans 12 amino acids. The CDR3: CASSFSGGEAFF. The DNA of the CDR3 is TGTGCCAGCAGTTTTTCAGGGGGCGAAGCTTTCTTT.

CDR3 loop: CASSPGGYNEKLFF. The CDR3 DNA is TGTGCCAGCAGCCCGGGTGGATATAATGAAAAACTGTTTTTT. This chain joins TRBV11-2 and TRBJ1-4, with no clear D. The germline gives CDR1 SGHAT, CDR2 FQNNGV. Trimming left V 5 bases short and J 4 bases short, with 11 bases between. The CDR3 runs 14 residues.

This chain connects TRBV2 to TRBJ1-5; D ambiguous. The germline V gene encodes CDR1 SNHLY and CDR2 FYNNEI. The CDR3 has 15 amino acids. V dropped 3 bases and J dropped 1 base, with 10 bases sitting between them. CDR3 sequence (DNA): TGTGCCAGCAGTGAGCACCTAAGGAGCAATCAGCCCCAGCATTTT. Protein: CASSEHLRSNQPQHF.

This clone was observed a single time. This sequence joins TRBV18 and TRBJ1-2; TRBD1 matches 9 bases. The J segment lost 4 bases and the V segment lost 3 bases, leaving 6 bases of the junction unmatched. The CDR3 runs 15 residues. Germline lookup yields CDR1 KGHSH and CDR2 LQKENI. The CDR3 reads CASSPGQGSSYGYTF. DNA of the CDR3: TGTGCCAGCTCACCGGGACAGGGAAGTTCCTATGGCTACACCTTC.

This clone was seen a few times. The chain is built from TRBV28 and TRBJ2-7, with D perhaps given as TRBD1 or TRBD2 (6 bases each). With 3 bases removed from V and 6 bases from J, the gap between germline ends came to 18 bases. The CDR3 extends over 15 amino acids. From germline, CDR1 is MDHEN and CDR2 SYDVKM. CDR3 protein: CASSLLGGLAGEQYF. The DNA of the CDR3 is TGTGCCAGCAGTTTGCTCGGGGGCCTCGCGGGCGAGCAGTACTTC.

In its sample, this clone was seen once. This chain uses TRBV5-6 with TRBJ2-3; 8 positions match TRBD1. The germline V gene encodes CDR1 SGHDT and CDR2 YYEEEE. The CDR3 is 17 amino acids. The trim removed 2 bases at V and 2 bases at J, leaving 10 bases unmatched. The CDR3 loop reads CASSLQKTGVYTDTQYF. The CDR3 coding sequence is TGTGCCAGCAGCTTACAGAAGACAGGGGTATACACAGATACGCAGTATTTT.

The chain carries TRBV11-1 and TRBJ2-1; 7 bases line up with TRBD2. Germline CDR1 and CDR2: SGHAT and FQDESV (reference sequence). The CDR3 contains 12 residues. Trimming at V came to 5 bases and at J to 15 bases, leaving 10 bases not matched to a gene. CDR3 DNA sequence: TGTGCCAGCAGCCCCAGGGAGGGGATGCGGTTCTTC. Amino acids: CASSPREGMRFF.